Detailed here is one TCR beta chain. Participants were aged about 18 to 90 years, lived in over 20 US areas, and enrolled virtually. The CDR3 contains 19 residues. This entry comes from a study of blood T cell repertoires in COVID-19. Assay used: immunoSEQ multiplex PCR; TCRdb lists only in-frame clones, some missing. The sample has 220,000 or so clones, nearly 90% seen once; the top ten hold approximately 16%. The clonotype was recovered from a man aged 25-45 years who had been exposed to COVID-19. Sequencing used PBMCs or T cells enriched from blood (not recorded which). This chain uses TRBV21-1 with TRBJ1-4. TRBV21-1 corresponds to a pseudogene. The CDR3 nucleotides read TGTGCCAGCAGCCCCGGGGGAGGGGTAAGGCAGGGGAGGTGTGAAAAACTGTTTTTT. Amino acid sequence: CASSPGGGVRQGRCEKLFF.